This T cell receptor (beta chain) was profiled in a study of shared clonotypes between healthy human individuals. Study in general: The donor group consisted of two women and a few men, aged 18 to 49. Study-wide results and caveats: Memory subsets generally showed smaller estimated richness than naive subsets did.

Trimming took 6 bases from V and 4 from J; bases not matched to a gene: 7. The CDR3 totals 15 residues. From germline, CDR1 is MNHNY and CDR2 SVGAGI (reference sequence). Comment on this clone: Its cognate antigen is unknown.

A 200 ng quantity of DNA, tens of thousands of T cell genomes, went into the sorted-subset replicate PCRs. The protocol was immunoSEQ multiplex PCR, while the TCRdb copy is restricted to in-frame clones and leaves out a portion. The table lists roughly 2.5 million clones, approximately 94% of them singletons. The rearrangement joins TRBV6-6 to TRBJ2-1, with 9 bases matching TRBD2. The receptor comes from a man aged 18 to 30 in good health. The specimen was naive CD4+ T cells sorted from blood. Regarding subset: CD45RA+ positively selected. The CDR3 region is CASSLLAGSYNEQFF. CDR3 nucleotides: TGTGCCAGCAGCTTACTAGCGGGTTCTTACAATGAGCAGTTCTTC.